The T cell receptor beta chain described here comes from a study of tumor T cells in aggressive B-cell lymphoma (dated by TCRdb to 2017 to 2019). The method was the immunoSEQ multiplex PCR assay. The table was pulled from immuneACCESS by TCRdb, which kept in-frame rearrangements only. Such tables lose some clones; where checked, under half of the loss comes from unresolved V genes, and the rest has no known cause. The sample table records some 7,000 clones; roughly 86% of these occur just once. Less than 4% of the sample is held by the ten biggest clonotypes. As regards this clone: The antigen this receptor binds is unknown. No much larger clone exists at a distance of one base, and base qualities are not known.

The TCR was taken from an adult with diffuse large B cell lymphoma. Some clones in this sample may be carry-over from other donors' samples. The sequenced sample was tumor tissue.

The CDR3 amino acid sequence is: CASSTTSGSTDTQYF. The sequence in DNA is TGTGCCAGCAGCACGACTAGCGGTAGCACAGATACGCAGTATTTT. The chain was built from TRBV7-3 and TRBJ2-3; 9 of the junction bases match TRBD2. The germline V and J ends show losses of 5 bases and 0 bases respectively, and no gene match explains 3 bases of the junction. There are 15 amino acids in the CDR3, from cysteine to phenylalanine inclusive. Only the CDR3 DNA is retained, 45 bases long and in frame from the first base. CDR1 and CDR2 (SGHTA, FQGTGA) derive from the germline V gene.